A single sample is the source of the 21 T cell receptor beta chains below, sequenced in a study of blood T cells in healthy people across ages. Alongside a J-beta primer mix, a sample-barcoded 5' primer served in a second PCR lasting roughly 7 to 11 cycles. TCRdb redid the calling of the 5' RACE reads with MiXCR, one entry per CDR3 protein. This sample yields 890,000 or so distinct CDR3 sequences, of which 55% to 65% are seen a single time; about a quarter belongs to the top ten. Material for sequencing was blood. The receptors come from a man aged 25-45 years in good health.

This clonotype occurred many times. The genes are TRBV4-1 and TRBJ2-3; TRBD1 might be the D (5 bases). Trimming removed 1 base at V and 5 bases at J, with 7 bases between. The CDR3 runs 13 residues. In germline, CDR1 is MGHRA, CDR2 YSYEKL. DNA for the CDR3: TGCGCCAGCAGCCAAGGTCAGGGAGATACGCAGTATTTT. Its protein product is CASSQGQGDTQYF.

This clonotype was detected a few times. This chain joins TRBV18 and TRBJ2-3; TRBD1 agrees at 7 bases. The V gene end was trimmed by 3 bases and the J gene end by 0 bases; junction bases not matched to a gene: 6. Germline CDR1 reads KGHSH; CDR2 reads LQKENI. The CDR3 is 16 amino acids. Here the CDR3 reads CASSPTGPGSTDTQYF. CDR3 coding DNA: TGTGCCAGCTCACCGACAGGGCCGGGGAGCACAGATACGCAGTATTTT.

This clonotype was counted only a few times. The genes are TRBV9 and TRBJ2-1; 7 bases line up with TRBD1. Germline CDR1 is SGDLS and CDR2 is YYNGEE. V lost 1 base to trimming and J lost 8 bases; unmatched junction nucleotides: 3. CDR3 length: 13 amino acids. The CDR3 DNA reads as TGTGCCAGCAGCGTATGGGACAGCTATGAGCAGTTCTTC. The encoded protein is CASSVWDSYEQFF. The whole variable domain, filled in from reference TRBV9 and TRBJ2-1, reads DSGVTQTPKHLITATGQRVTLRCSPRSGDLSVYWYQQSLDQGLQFLIQYYNGEERAKGNILERFSAQQFPDLHSELNLSSLELGDSALYFCASSVWDSYEQFFGPGTRLTVL.

This clonotype was picked up a small number of times. The J gene is TRBJ1-2, the V gene TRBV4-3; 8 positions agree with TRBD1. The CDR3 is 15 amino acids. J was trimmed by 8 bases and V by 1 base; bases with no gene match: 9. Germline CDR1 LGHNA, CDR2 YSLEER. This chain's CDR3 is CASSQANDRGHGYTF. As DNA, the CDR3 is TGCGCCAGCAGCCAAGCAAACGACAGGGGTCACGGCTACACCTTC.

This chain joins TRBV4-2 and TRBJ2-1, with D possibly being TRBD1 (5 bases). From germline, CDR1 is LGHNA and CDR2 YNFKEQ. The CDR3 runs 12 residues. The V end was cut by 3 bases, the J end by 12 bases, with 12 bases between. The CDR3 here is CASSQSGSPQFF. DNA of the CDR3: TGTGCCAGCAGCCAGTCAGGGTCCCCGCAGTTCTTC.

This clonotype showed up just a few times. This chain connects TRBV25-1 to TRBJ2-1, with D perhaps matching TRBD1 (7 bases). This CDR3 is 14 amino acids long. Germline V gene data show CDR1 as MGHDK and CDR2 as SYGVNS. The ends were cut back, 4 bases at V and 2 bases at J, with 9 bases in the middle. The DNA of the CDR3 is TGTGCCAGCAGTGCAGGGGGGACCTACAATGAGCAGTTCTTC. This sequence encodes CASSAGGTYNEQFF.

The J gene is TRBJ2-4, the V gene TRBV10-3, with a possible D match to TRBD2 (5 bases). The CDR3 sequence is 15 residues long. V shed 2 bases and J shed 1 base, with 9 bases lying between them. CDR1 and CDR2 from the germline V gene are ENHRY and SYGVKD. The CDR3 region has the DNA TGTGCCATCAGTGAGGGGCCGGGGGCCAAAAACATTCAGTACTTC. Amino acids: CAISEGPGAKNIQYF.

With regard to this clonotype: Sequence at one end of the junction differs from germline and may be a read error. This chain joins TRBV4-1 and TRBJ2-3; 7 positions agree with TRBD2. The germline V gene has CDR1 MGHRA and CDR2 YSYEKL. The CDR3 contains 16 residues. The DNA of the CDR3 is TGCGCCAGCAGCCAAGAACCCAGCGGGGCGACAGATACGCAGAATTTT. Translation gives CASSQEPSGATDTQNF.

This clonotype was counted between two and nine times. This chain uses TRBV7-2 with TRBJ1-5; weak D call: TRBD1 (5 bases). Germline-derived CDR1 and CDR2 are SGHTA and FQGNSA. CDR3 length equals 15 residues. V lost 3 bases and J lost 0, with 9 bases in between. The DNA of the CDR3 is TGTGCCAGCAGCTTTCTACAGGATAGCAATCAGCCCCAGCATTTT. This encodes CASSFLQDSNQPQHF. Variable domain in full (rest from reference TRBV7-2 and TRBJ1-5): GAGVSQSPSNKVTEKGKDVELRCDPISGHTALYWYRQSLGQGLEFLIYFQGNSAPDKSGLPSDRFSAERTGGSVSTLTIQRTQQEDSAVYLCASSFLQDSNQPQHFGDGTRLSIL.

The genes are TRBV25-1 and TRBJ2-6, with D possibly being TRBD1 (6 bases). V was trimmed by 6 bases and J by 0 bases, leaving 15 bases between them. Germline CDR1 reads MGHDK; CDR2 reads SYGVNS. This CDR3 contains 17 residues. CDR3 loop: CASRRTDIASGANVLTF. The CDR3 coding sequence is TGTGCCAGCAGGAGGACAGATATTGCCTCTGGGGCCAACGTCCTGACTTTC.

V and J are TRBV21-1 and TRBJ2-5; TRBD2, the table's D call, was not compared with the DNA. TRBV21-1 constitutes a pseudogene. This CDR3 has 14 residues. DNA for the CDR3: TGTGCCAGCAGCAAAGGGGACTTGCAAGAGACCCAGTACTTC. This translates into CASSKGDLQETQYF.

This chain connects TRBV20-1 to TRBJ2-3; maybe TRBD2 (7 bases). Deletions cut 3 bases from V and 6 bases from J, with 16 bases between. The CDR3 spans 14 residues. Germline-derived CDR1 and CDR2 are DFQATT and SNEGSKA (reference sequence). The CDR3 reads CSASGGYQGDTQYF. In DNA form, the CDR3 reads TGCAGTGCTAGCGGGGGGTACCAGGGGGATACGCAGTATTTT.

The chain uses TRBV20-1 and TRBJ1-4; D call uncertain. CDR1 and CDR2 (germline): DFQATT, SNEGSKA (reference sequence). The CDR3 loop spans 18 amino acids. The V gene lost 0 bases and the J gene lost 0 bases, with 17 bases spanning the gap. CDR3 sequence: CSARDRVAYRATNEKLFF. The CDR3 DNA reads as TGCAGTGCTAGAGATCGGGTTGCATACCGAGCAACTAATGAAAAACTGTTTTTT.

The rearrangement joins TRBV6-5 to TRBJ2-6; D is undetermined. Germline lookup yields CDR1 MNHEY and CDR2 SVGAGI. V dropped 4 bases and J dropped 6 bases, with 10 bases sitting between them. The CDR3 sequence is 14 residues long. CDR3 nucleotide sequence: TGTGCCAGCAGTTTGGGTAGGGAGGCCAACGTCCTGACTTTC. Protein sequence: CASSLGREANVLTF.

The sample holds a few counts of this clonotype. The rearrangement joins TRBV20-1 to TRBJ2-5, with D maybe TRBD2 (6 bases). V was clipped by 3 bases and J by 3 bases, with 8 bases between them. Germline lookup yields CDR1 DFQATT and CDR2 SNEGSKA (reference sequence). The CDR3 extends over 12 amino acids. The CDR3 DNA is TGCAGTGCTAGGACTAGTAAAGAGACCCAGTACTTC. It translates to CSARTSKETQYF.

The chain links TRBV24-1 to TRBJ2-4, with 11 bases aligning to TRBD1. V was pared by 4 bases and J by 8 bases, with 9 bases of the junction left unmatched. Germline V gives CDR1 KGHDR, CDR2 SFDVKD. The CDR3 is 16 residues long. The CDR3 spells CATSDPGGTGGHIQYF. CDR3 nucleotide sequence: TGTGCCACCAGTGACCCCGGAGGGACAGGGGGTCACATTCAGTACTTC.

This chain connects TRBV6-5 to TRBJ1-5, with D hard to call. Germline CDR1 MNHEY, CDR2 SVGAGI. This CDR3 has 13 residues. V shed 6 bases and J shed 7 bases, with 13 bases lying between them. CDR3: CASRRNKEQPQHF. CDR3 coding DNA: TGTGCCAGCAGACGGAACAAGGAGCAGCCCCAGCATTTT.

This chain joins TRBV15 and TRBJ2-1; D is possibly TRBD2 (6 bases). Between the trimmed V and J ends, which lost 5 bases and 0 bases, there was a span of 11 bases. This CDR3 region has 15 residues. CDR1 and CDR2 (germline): LNHNV, YYDKDF (reference sequence). CDR3 in amino acids: CATSVEGLSYNEQFF. CDR3 DNA sequence: TGTGCCACCAGCGTCGAGGGACTCTCCTACAATGAGCAGTTCTTC.

This rearrangement joins TRBV7-8 to TRBJ2-1; perhaps TRBD2 as D (6 bases). Germline V gene lookup returns CDR1 SGHVS and CDR2 FQNEAQ. V was cut by 7 bases and J by 6 bases, with 19 bases left in between. The CDR3 loop spans 15 amino acids. CDR3: CASTGAGRSVNEQFF. The DNA of the CDR3 is TGTGCCAGCACCGGTGCGGGGCGCTCTGTCAATGAGCAGTTCTTC. Supplemented by reference TRBV7-8 and TRBJ2-1, the full variable domain reads GAGVSQSPRYKVAKRGQDVALRCDPISGHVSLFWYQQALGQGPEFLTYFQNEAQLDKSGLPSDRFFAERPEGSVSTLKIQRTQQEDSAVYLCASTGAGRSVNEQFFGPGTRLTVL.

V gene TRBV12-3 or TRBV12-4 combines with J gene TRBJ1-1; TRBD1 might be the D (5 bases). This CDR3 has 14 amino acids. Between the trimmed V and J ends, which lost 6 bases and 4 bases, there was a span of 15 bases. CDR3 amino acids: CASSHSPGGTEAFF. The DNA for the CDR3 is TGTGCCAGCAGCCATTCCCCCGGGGGCACTGAAGCTTTCTTT.

This clonotype was seen more than once but under ten times. The gene calls are TRBV2 and TRBJ1-2, with D maybe TRBD1 (5 bases). The CDR3 covers 14 residues. Germline lookup yields CDR1 SNHLY and CDR2 FYNNEI. The V and J ends lost 7 bases and 8 bases respectively, with 20 bases between them. The CDR3 sequence: CASKIGREGIGYTF. The CDR3 DNA follows: TGTGCCAGCAAAATCGGCAGGGAGGGGATCGGCTACACCTTC.